The 17 T cell receptor beta chains below were found in one sample sequenced in a study of blood T cell repertoires in COVID-19. Data came from immunoSEQ multiplex PCR; TCRdb stores just in-frame clones and leaves some out. The sample records roughly 110,000 clones, over 80% being singletons. The sequenced sample consisted of peripheral blood. These receptors originate from a woman between 50 and 59 years old with acute or convalescent COVID-19.

In its sample, this clone was seen a few times. The chain joins TRBV11-3 to TRBJ1-1; maybe TRBD1 (6 bases). This CDR3 has 13 amino acids. V dropped 3 bases and J dropped 5 bases, with 10 bases sitting between them. Germline CDR1 reads SGHNT; CDR2 reads YENEEA. CDR3 bases: TGTGCCAGCAGCTTCAGGGGAAATACTGAAGCTTTCTTT. Translation gives CASSFRGNTEAFF.

The rearrangement links TRBV20-1 to TRBJ1-1; D gene unclear. Germline V gene lookup returns CDR1 DFQATT and CDR2 SNEGSKA (reference sequence). Trimming cost V 4 bases and J 10 bases, with 10 bases left between them. CDR3 length: 10 residues. The CDR3 spells CSAKSSGAFF. The CDR3 nucleotides are TGCAGTGCTAAGTCCTCAGGAGCTTTCTTT.

The gene calls are TRBV30 and TRBJ2-7; 7 bases are shared with TRBD2. The germline CDR1 and CDR2 sequences are GTSNPN and SVGIG (reference sequence). The junction had 5 bases not matched to a gene; V was cut back by 4 bases and J by 2 bases. The CDR3 spans 13 residues. The CDR3 DNA reads TGTGCCTGGACGGGGGGTCCCCCCTACGAGCAGTACTTC. This sequence encodes CAWTGGPPYEQYF.

This sequence joins TRBV11-2 and TRBJ2-5; 8 bases fit TRBD2. The CDR3 covers 16 residues. V lost 2 bases, J lost 5 bases, and 10 bases stayed unmatched. Germline values: CDR1 SGHAT, CDR2 FQNNGV. CDR3 nucleotides: TGTGCCAGCAGCTTAAGTGGACTAGCAATCGTTGAGACCCAGTACTTC. It translates to CASSLSGLAIVETQYF.

This rearrangement joins TRBV2 to TRBJ1-5; unclear D gene. CDR1 is SNHLY, CDR2 FYNNEI, per germline. The V and J ends lost 3 bases and 1 base respectively, with 16 bases between them. The CDR3 consists of 17 residues. In DNA, the CDR3 is TGTGCCAGCAGTGATTCCCTAGGTGCGAAGAGCAATCAGCCCCAGCATTTT. As protein: CASSDSLGAKSNQPQHF.

This clone appeared a single time. The genes are TRBV7-9 and TRBJ2-1; maybe TRBD2 (5 bases). The CDR3 contains 17 residues. Germline CDR1 reads SEHNR; CDR2 reads FQNEAQ (reference sequence). V lost 5 bases and J lost 0, with 17 bases in between. The CDR3 sequence: CASSPDLTSPSYNEQFF. The CDR3 DNA follows: TGTGCCAGCAGCCCGGACTTAACTTCCCCCTCCTACAATGAGCAGTTCTTC.

The chain is built from TRBV4-3 and TRBJ1-4; no clear D. The ends were cut back, 0 bases at V and 4 bases at J, with 12 bases in the middle. CDR1 and CDR2 from the germline V gene are LGHNA and YSLEER. The CDR3 length is 16 residues. The chain's CDR3 is CASSQDREADNEKLFF. CDR3 nucleotide sequence: TGCGCCAGCAGCCAAGATAGGGAGGCGGATAATGAAAAACTGTTTTTT.

The chain has TRBV5-1 and TRBJ2-2, with TRBD1 matching 7 bases. The CDR3 spans 15 residues. Germline trimming cut 0 bases from V and 7 bases from J; bases unmatched to any gene: 6. The germline gives CDR1 SGHRS, CDR2 YFSETQ. This CDR3 reads CASSLGQGKDGELFF. In nucleotides, the CDR3 is TGCGCCAGCAGCTTGGGACAGGGAAAGGACGGGGAGCTGTTTTTT.

The genes are TRBV7-2 and TRBJ1-5; TRBD1 matches 8 bases. The CDR3 runs to 15 residues. Germline loops: CDR1 SGHTA, CDR2 FQGNSA. Losses at the gene ends were 3 bases for V and 6 bases for J; bases not matched to a gene: 7. The CDR3: CASSFTGGGGQPQHF. The DNA of the CDR3 is TGTGCCAGCAGCTTTACAGGGGGAGGAGGTCAGCCCCAGCATTTT.

The chain has TRBV2 and TRBJ2-7, with D possibly matching TRBD1 (5 bases). Germline-derived CDR1 and CDR2 are SNHLY and FYNNEI. The CDR3 loop spans 14 amino acids. V lost 5 bases and J 3 bases, leaving 14 bases between the germline ends. Here the CDR3 reads CASSRSRVHYEQYF. Here the CDR3 DNA reads TGTGCCAGCAGTAGGTCCAGGGTCCACTACGAGCAGTACTTC.

The genes are TRBV12-5 and TRBJ1-6; D remains unclear. CDR3 length: 14 residues. Germline assignment: CDR1 LGHNT and CDR2 FRNRAP. Deletions cut 1 base from V and 9 bases from J, with 10 bases between. Here the CDR3 DNA reads TGTGCTAGTGGTTTGGCCGGAGCGCGTTCACCCCTCCACTTT. It translates to CASGLAGARSPLHF.

The chain is built from TRBV28 and TRBJ1-1; the D is unclear. The ends were cut back, 5 bases at V and 4 bases at J, with 11 bases in the middle. Germline CDR1 and CDR2: MDHEN and SYDVKM. The CDR3 sequence is 13 residues long. This CDR3 reads CASSGSRGTEAFF. CDR3 sequence (DNA): TGTGCCAGCAGTGGCTCACGGGGCACTGAAGCTTTCTTT.

The chain carries TRBV28 and TRBJ2-7, with TRBD1 matching 12 bases. CDR3 length equals 15 residues. V lost 5 bases, J lost 6 bases, and 8 bases stayed unmatched. The germline CDR1 and CDR2 sequences are MDHEN and SYDVKM. The CDR3 nucleotides read TGTGCCAGCAGTCTAACACCGGGACAGGGGGCCGAGCAGTACTTC. This gives the protein CASSLTPGQGAEQYF.

V gene TRBV11-1 combines with J gene TRBJ2-5; tentative D call: TRBD2 (5 bases). Per germline, CDR1 SGHAT and CDR2 FQDESV (reference sequence). Deletions cut 0 bases from V and 1 base from J, with 9 bases between. CDR3 length equals 15 residues. The CDR3 region is CASSLATGIQETQYF. The CDR3 coding sequence is TGTGCCAGCAGCTTAGCTACGGGGATCCAAGAGACCCAGTACTTC.

The chain joins TRBV3-1 (or the pseudogene TRBV3-2) to TRBJ1-4; D call uncertain. The V and J ends lost 2 bases and 5 bases respectively, with 3 bases between them. CDR3 length equals 12 residues. Germline loops: CDR1 LGHDT, CDR2 YNNKEL (reference sequence). The CDR3 DNA reads as TGTGCCAGCAGCCAACTGAATGAAAAACTGTTTTTT. Its translation is CASSQLNEKLFF.

The V gene is TRBV3-1 (or the pseudogene TRBV3-2), the J gene TRBJ1-2, with D unclear. CDR3 length: 11 amino acids. Per germline, CDR1 LGHDT and CDR2 YNNKEL (reference sequence). V lost 11 bases and J 4 bases, leaving 11 bases between the germline ends. CDR3 nucleotide sequence: TGTGCCGTGGAGGTTCCCTATGGCTACACCTTC. It is translated as CAVEVPYGYTF.

V and J are TRBV7-9 and TRBJ2-3; D is undetermined. The CDR3 runs 11 residues. The ends were cut back, 2 bases at V and 6 bases at J, with 3 bases in the middle. Germline CDR1 is SEHNR and CDR2 is FQNEAQ (reference sequence). Here the CDR3 DNA reads TGTGCCAGCAGCTTATCGGATACGCAGTATTTT. Translated, it gives CASSLSDTQYF.